Following are 10 T cell receptor beta chains from one sample sequenced in a study of blood T cell repertoires in COVID-19. The assay was immunoSEQ multiplex PCR, and TCRdb's table has in-frame clones only and misses some. The table records some 330,000 clones, around four fifths of them present only once. The specimen sequenced was PBMCs or T cells enriched from blood (not recorded which). The receptors here all came from a woman in her forties or fifties who had recovered from COVID-19.

V usage is TRBV6-1 and J usage is TRBJ2-5; TRBD1 aligns across 9 bases. With V trimmed by 1 base and J by 4 bases, 7 bases remained unmatched. Germline values: CDR1 MNHNS, CDR2 SASEGT. The CDR3 contains 16 residues. The CDR3 DNA is TGTGCCAGCAGTGAAGGGACAGGGGCCCGGGGAGAGACCCAGTACTTC. Its protein is CASSEGTGARGETQYF.

J is TRBJ2-5 and V is TRBV7-7; TRBD1 matches 7 bases. The germline gives CDR1 SSHAT, CDR2 FNYEAQ (reference sequence). This CDR3 comprises 15 residues. V shed 4 bases, J shed 4 bases, and the junction held 9 bases outside the gene matches. CDR3 amino acids: CASSSYRGQGETQYF. CDR3 bases: TGTGCCAGCAGCTCCTACAGGGGACAAGGAGAGACCCAGTACTTC.

This sequence joins TRBV28 and TRBJ2-5; the D gene is possibly TRBD2 (6 bases). V lost 2 bases and J 4 bases, leaving 11 bases between the germline ends. CDR1 and CDR2 (germline): MDHEN, SYDVKM. The CDR3 is made up of 14 amino acids. CDR3 sequence: CASSLDRAGETQYF. The DNA of the CDR3 is TGTGCCAGCAGTTTAGATAGAGCGGGAGAGACCCAGTACTTC.

The sample holds a few counts of this clone. V and J are TRBV6-2 or TRBV6-3 and TRBJ2-1; D might be TRBD1 (6 bases). The CDR3 has 13 amino acids. Germline V gene lookup returns CDR1 MNHEY and CDR2 SVGEGT. Trimming removed 4 bases at V and 3 bases at J, with 7 bases between. Written as DNA, the CDR3 is TGTGCCAGCAGTTCGGACAGCTACAATGAGCAGTTCTTC. It is translated as CASSSDSYNEQFF.

The gene calls are TRBV19 and TRBJ1-1; maybe TRBD1 (6 bases). CDR1 LNHDA and CDR2 SQIVND come from the germline V gene (reference sequence). The V gene lost 3 bases and the J gene lost 0 bases, with 11 bases spanning the gap. The CDR3 runs to 15 residues. The CDR3 sequence: CASSIPGAMNTEAFF. DNA of the CDR3: TGTGCCAGTAGTATCCCAGGGGCCATGAACACTGAAGCTTTCTTT.

The chain recombines TRBV6-1 with TRBJ2-2; possibly TRBD2 for D (6 bases). CDR3 length: 16 amino acids. Trimming left V 2 bases short and J 4 bases short, with 14 bases between. Germline V gives CDR1 MNHNS, CDR2 SASEGT. DNA of the CDR3: TGTGCCAGCAGTGAAATTCGTAGCGGAGTCACCGGGGAGCTGTTTTTT. Translated, it gives CASSEIRSGVTGELFF.

The chain carries TRBV7-2 and TRBJ1-1; D uncertain. V lost 5 bases, J lost 6 bases, and 16 bases lay in between. The CDR3 runs 14 residues. The germline gives CDR1 SGHTA, CDR2 FQGNSA. CDR3 sequence reads: CASSPSVGRPEAFF. CDR3 nucleotide sequence: TGTGCCAGCAGCCCTTCGGTGGGGAGGCCTGAAGCTTTCTTT.

The genes are TRBV6-1 and TRBJ1-2, with TRBD1 matching 9 bases. V dropped 4 bases and J dropped 0; count of bases not matched to a gene: 6. The CDR3 contains 16 residues. Germline V CDR1 and CDR2: MNHNS, SASEGT. The CDR3 loop is CASSGRQGEPNYGYTF. The CDR3, as DNA: TGTGCCAGCAGTGGACGACAGGGGGAACCTAACTATGGCTACACCTTC.

This chain joins TRBV6-5 and TRBJ2-2, with 7 bases lining up with TRBD1. The CDR3 is made up of 15 amino acids. From germline, CDR1 is MNHEY and CDR2 SVGAGI. Unmatched junction bases numbered 7, after V lost 7 bases and J lost 2 bases. The CDR3 region has the DNA TGTGCCAGCACCGTAGACAGGGTAAACACCGGGGAGCTGTTTTTT. Protein sequence: CASTVDRVNTGELFF.

The CDR3 DNA reads as TGTGCCACCAGTGATACAGGGGATTCGTACAATGAGCAGTTCTTC. Encoded protein: CATSDTGDSYNEQFF. V is TRBV24-1 and J is TRBJ2-1; TRBD1 agrees at 7 bases. The V gene's germline CDR1 is KGHDR and CDR2 SFDVKD. J was trimmed by 4 bases and V by 3 bases; bases with no gene match: 5. This CDR3 has 15 amino acids.